This T cell receptor beta chain is drawn from a study of T cells in Graves' hyperthyroidism and ophthalmopathy (dated by TCRdb to the late 2010s). Study-level background: Peripheral blood was collected at initial diagnosis, before any treatment. The roughly 100 discovery patients were randomly divided into training and test sets at a 7:3 ratio. After blood sampling, hyperthyroidism patients were treated with methimazole at a starting dose of 30 mg daily, and ophthalmopathy patients were treated with high-dose intravenous methylprednisolone. In addition, the study compared T-cell repertoires in thyroid tissue and in blood from six Graves' hyperthyroidism patients. The paper describes TCR Vbeta CDR3 sequencing of about 140 peripheral blood samples, made up of fewer than 50 ophthalmopathy patients, some 80 hyperthyroidism patients and 17 progressor patients. Prospective prediction of ophthalmopathy was tested in an independent validation cohort of 18 hyperthyroidism patients and 17 patients who later progressed to ophthalmopathy. A discovery cohort of about 100 patients, 43 with Graves' ophthalmopathy and under 60 with stable Graves' hyperthyroidism, was used to find distinguishing TCR V-J signatures. Findings and caveats that apply to the study as a whole: During validation, the model predicted progression to ophthalmopathy a median of about 5.9 months ahead of onset, with roughly 65% sensitivity and under 85% specificity. Ophthalmopathy was separated from stable hyperthyroidism by a 13 V-J signature model, with approximately 90% sensitivity and roughly 84% specificity obtained in cross-validation and 80%/75% obtained in testing. Most expanded thyroid clonotypes (frequency above 0.001) were also detected in blood, a finding suggesting that blood repertoires may reflect thyroid immune responses. Sample size was not statistically predetermined, and blinding of investigators to group allocation was not performed.

Stable Graves' hyperthyroidism was defined as the absence of progression to ophthalmopathy over 18 months of follow-up. Hyperthyroidism patients were newly diagnosed, had a disease duration of under 2 months, and were aged 18 to 65 years. Patients with uncontrolled infections, other autoimmune diseases, pregnancy or lactation were excluded. Diagnoses were established on the basis of clinical symptoms, serum thyroxine and TRAb, thyroid ultrasound, and orbital computed tomography. PBMCs were isolated from about 10 ml of fresh peripheral blood by Ficoll-Paque density gradient centrifugation. Trizol reagent was used to extract total RNA, and RNA quality was then checked on an Agilent 2100 Bioanalyzer. The TCR beta CDR3 regions were amplified from RNA transcripts. For the first round of RT-PCR on the TCR CDR3, the HTBI primer set was used together with the Qiagen OneStep RT-PCR kit. Libraries were constructed in a second round of multiplex PCR, after which size selection and purification were carried out. Paired-end sequencing of the libraries was performed with 100 bp reads on an Illumina HiSeq2000. Per the original workflow: SOAPnuke was used to process the raw data, removing reads that contained adapters or uncalled bases, had a mean Phred below 15, or lacked an exact match to the constant primer or identifier. COPE v1.2.5 was used to merge high-quality paired reads, and clonotypes were defined as unique nucleotide sequences. MiTCR v1.1 was used to align clonotypes to the IMGT TRBV, TRBD and TRBJ reference segments. The analysis was restricted to V-J combinations with a frequency above 0.0001, which together covered about 99% of the repertoires. The TCS score was defined as F50 (clonal expansion) divided by E x V (chaos), with BLOSUM62-based TCRdist calculated between CDR3 peptides within each V-J. Welch's t-statistics and random forest reduced around 510 V-J features to roughly 13, which were used in a naive Bayes classifier (R e1071). Through fastp at Q25 and MiXCR, TCRdb rebuilt clones from the public reads, retaining in-frame beta chains. Here each entry gathers all rows of one CDR3 protein and keeps the most common genes and DNA. The V and J calls, along with clone size, are taken from TCRdb and not from the paper's own processing. Within this sample are roughly 740,000 distinct CDR3 sequences, with about a sixth of them counted one time only. The top ten hold about 8.4% of the sample.

This clonotype was detected a few times. Its antigen is not yet known. Base qualities are not recorded, but no much larger clone differs from it by a single base. The germline V gene gives CDR1 as MDHEN and CDR2 as SYDVKM. V and J are truncated by 4 bases and 4 bases respectively, leaving an intervening sequence of 11 bases. Its CDR3 holds 15 amino acids, cysteine through phenylalanine. Only CDR3 DNA remains: 45 bases, in frame from the first base. Material: blood. The origin of this receptor is a man between 18 and 35 years old with Graves' hyperthyroidism. The V and J segments used are TRBV28 and TRBJ2-6; the D call is tentative, TRBD1 or TRBD2, as each matches 5 bases. The CDR3 region: CASSWSGPGANVLTF. The nucleotide sequence reads TGTGCCAGCAGTTGGTCGGGGCCCGGGGCCAACGTCCTGACTTTC.